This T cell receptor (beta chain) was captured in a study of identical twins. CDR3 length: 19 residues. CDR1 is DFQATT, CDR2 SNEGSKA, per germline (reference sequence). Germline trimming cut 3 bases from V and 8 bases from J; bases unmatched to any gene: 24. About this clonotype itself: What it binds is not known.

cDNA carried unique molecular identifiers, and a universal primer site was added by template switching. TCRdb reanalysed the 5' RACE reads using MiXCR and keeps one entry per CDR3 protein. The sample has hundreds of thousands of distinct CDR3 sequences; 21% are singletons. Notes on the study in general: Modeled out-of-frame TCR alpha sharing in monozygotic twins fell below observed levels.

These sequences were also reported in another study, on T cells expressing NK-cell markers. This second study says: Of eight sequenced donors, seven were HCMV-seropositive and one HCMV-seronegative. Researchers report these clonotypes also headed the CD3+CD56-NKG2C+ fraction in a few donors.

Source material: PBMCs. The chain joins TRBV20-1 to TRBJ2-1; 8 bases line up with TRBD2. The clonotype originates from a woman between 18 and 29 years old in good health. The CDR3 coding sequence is TGCAGTGCTAGCCTTCCCAGGGGTAGCGGGATAACTTATATATATGAGCAGTTCTTC. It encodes CSASLPRGSGITYIYEQFF.